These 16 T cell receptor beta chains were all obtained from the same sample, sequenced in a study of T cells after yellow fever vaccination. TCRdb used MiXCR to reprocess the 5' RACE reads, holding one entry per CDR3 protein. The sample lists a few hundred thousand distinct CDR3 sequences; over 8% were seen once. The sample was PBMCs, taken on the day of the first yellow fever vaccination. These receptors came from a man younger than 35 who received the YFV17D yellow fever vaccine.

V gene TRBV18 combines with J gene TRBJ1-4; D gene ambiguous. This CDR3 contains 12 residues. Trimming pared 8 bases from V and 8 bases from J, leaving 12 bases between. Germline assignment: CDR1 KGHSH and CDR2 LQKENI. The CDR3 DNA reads TGTGCCAGCCGGGGAAGGTCCGAAAAACTGTTTTTT. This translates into CASRGRSEKLFF.

Here the CDR3 reads CASIQGYEQFF. The DNA of the CDR3 is TGTGCCAGCATACAGGGGTATGAGCAGTTCTTC. The chain recombines TRBV21-1 with TRBJ2-1; TRBD1 is the table's D call, not checked against the DNA. TRBV21-1 is classified as a pseudogene. The CDR3 spans 11 residues.

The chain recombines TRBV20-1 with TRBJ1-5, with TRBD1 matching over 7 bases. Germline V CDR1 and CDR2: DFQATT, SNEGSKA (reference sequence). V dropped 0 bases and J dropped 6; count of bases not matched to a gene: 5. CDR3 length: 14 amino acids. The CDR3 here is CSARDAGGGQPQHF. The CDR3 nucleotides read TGCAGTGCTAGAGATGCAGGGGGTGGTCAGCCCCAGCATTTT.

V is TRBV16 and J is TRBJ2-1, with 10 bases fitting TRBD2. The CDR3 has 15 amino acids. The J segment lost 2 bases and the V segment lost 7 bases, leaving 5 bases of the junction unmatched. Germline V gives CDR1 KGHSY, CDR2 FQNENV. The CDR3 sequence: CASTSSGGAYNEQFF. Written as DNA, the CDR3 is TGTGCCAGCACCTCTAGCGGGGGCGCCTACAATGAGCAGTTCTTC. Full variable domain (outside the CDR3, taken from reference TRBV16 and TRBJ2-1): GEEVAQTPKHLVRGEGQKAKLYCAPIKGHSYVFWYQQVLKNEFKFLISFQNENVFDETGMPKERFSAKCLPNSPCSLEIQATKLEDSAVYFCASTSSGGAYNEQFFGPGTRLTVL.

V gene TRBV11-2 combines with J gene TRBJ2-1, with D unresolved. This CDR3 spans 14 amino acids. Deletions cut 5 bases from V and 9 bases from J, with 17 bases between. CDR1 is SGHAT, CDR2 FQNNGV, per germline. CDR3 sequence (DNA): TGTGCCAGCAGCCCACGGTGGCGGCGCGGTGAGCAGTTCTTC. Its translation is CASSPRWRRGEQFF.

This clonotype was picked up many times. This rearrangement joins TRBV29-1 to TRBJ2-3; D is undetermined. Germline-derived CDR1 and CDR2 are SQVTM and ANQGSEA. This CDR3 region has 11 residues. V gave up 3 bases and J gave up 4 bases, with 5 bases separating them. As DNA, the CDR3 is TGCAGCGTTGATATGTCAGATACGCAGTATTTT. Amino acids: CSVDMSDTQYF.

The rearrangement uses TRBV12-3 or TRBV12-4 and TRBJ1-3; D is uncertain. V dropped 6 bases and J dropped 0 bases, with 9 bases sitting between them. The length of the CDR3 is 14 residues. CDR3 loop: CASRPRSSGNTIYF. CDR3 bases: TGTGCCAGCAGGCCCAGGAGCTCTGGAAACACCATATATTTT.

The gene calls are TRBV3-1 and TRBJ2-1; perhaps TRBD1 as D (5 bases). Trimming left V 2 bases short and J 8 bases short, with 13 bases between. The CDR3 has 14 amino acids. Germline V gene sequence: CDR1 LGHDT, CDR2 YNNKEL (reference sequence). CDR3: CASSQRGASDEQFF. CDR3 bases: TGTGCCAGCAGCCAAAGGGGTGCGAGTGATGAGCAGTTCTTC.

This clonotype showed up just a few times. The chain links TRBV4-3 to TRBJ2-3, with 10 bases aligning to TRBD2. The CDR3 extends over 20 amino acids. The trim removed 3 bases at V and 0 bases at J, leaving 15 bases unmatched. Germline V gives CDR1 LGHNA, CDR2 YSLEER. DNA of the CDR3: TGCGCCAGCAGCCATAAACCGTGGGCTAGCGGGGGCCTGAGCACAGATACGCAGTATTTT. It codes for CASSHKPWASGGLSTDTQYF.

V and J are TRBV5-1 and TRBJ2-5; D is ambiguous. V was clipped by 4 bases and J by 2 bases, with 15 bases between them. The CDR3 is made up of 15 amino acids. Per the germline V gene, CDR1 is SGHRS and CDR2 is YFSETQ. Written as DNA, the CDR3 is TGCGCCAGCAGCCTAGTCGGCAAAAAACAAGAGACCCAGTACTTC. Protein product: CASSLVGKKQETQYF.

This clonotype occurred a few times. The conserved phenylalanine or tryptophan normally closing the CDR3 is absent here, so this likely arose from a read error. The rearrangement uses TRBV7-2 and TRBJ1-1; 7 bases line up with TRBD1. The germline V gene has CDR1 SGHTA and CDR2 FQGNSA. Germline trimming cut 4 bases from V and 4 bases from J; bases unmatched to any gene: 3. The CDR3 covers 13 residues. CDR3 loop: CASSYRQGTEAFY. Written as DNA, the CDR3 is TGTGCCAGCAGCTACCGACAGGGCACTGAAGCTTTCTAC.

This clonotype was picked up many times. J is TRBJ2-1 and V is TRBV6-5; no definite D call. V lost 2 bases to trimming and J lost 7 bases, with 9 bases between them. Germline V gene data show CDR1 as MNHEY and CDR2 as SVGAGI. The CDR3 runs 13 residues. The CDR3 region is CASSYLGTNEQFF. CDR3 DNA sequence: TGTGCCAGCAGTTACCTTGGAACGAATGAGCAGTTCTTC.

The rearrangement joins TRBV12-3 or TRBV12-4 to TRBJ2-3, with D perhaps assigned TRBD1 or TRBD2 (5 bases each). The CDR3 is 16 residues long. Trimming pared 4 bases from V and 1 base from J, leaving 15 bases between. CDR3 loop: CASSWSVGGGTDTQYF. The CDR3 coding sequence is TGTGCCAGCAGTTGGTCAGTTGGGGGTGGCACAGATACGCAGTATTTT.

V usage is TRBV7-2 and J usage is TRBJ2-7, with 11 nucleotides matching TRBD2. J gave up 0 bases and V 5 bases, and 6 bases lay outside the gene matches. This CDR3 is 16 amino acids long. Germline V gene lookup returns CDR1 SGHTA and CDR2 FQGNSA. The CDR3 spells CASSRSSGGVSYEQYV. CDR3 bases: TGTGCCAGCAGCAGAAGTAGCGGGGGGGTCTCCTACGAGCAGTACGTC.

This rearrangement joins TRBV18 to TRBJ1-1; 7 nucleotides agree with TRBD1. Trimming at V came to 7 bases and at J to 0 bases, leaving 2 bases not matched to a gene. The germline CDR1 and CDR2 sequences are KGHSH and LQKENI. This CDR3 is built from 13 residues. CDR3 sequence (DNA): TGTGCCAGCTTACAGGGGATGAACACTGAAGCTTTCTTT. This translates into CASLQGMNTEAFF.

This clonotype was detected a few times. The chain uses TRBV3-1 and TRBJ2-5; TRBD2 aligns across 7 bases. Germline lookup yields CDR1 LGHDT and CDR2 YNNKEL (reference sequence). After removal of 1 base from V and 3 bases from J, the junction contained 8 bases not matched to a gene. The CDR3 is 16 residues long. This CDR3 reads CASSQGLSSGEETQYF. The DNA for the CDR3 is TGTGCCAGCAGCCAAGGTCTGTCTAGCGGAGAAGAGACCCAGTACTTC.